The 27 T cell receptor beta chains presented below share a single source sample, sequenced in a study of blood T cell repertoires in COVID-19. Produced via immunoSEQ multiplex PCR; TCRdb's table is partial and in-frame only. The data contain about 270,000 clones, approximately 85% of them singletons. The sample was peripheral blood. The origin of the receptors is a human donor in a cohort sampled during active COVID-19.

This rearrangement joins TRBV18 to TRBJ2-7; the D is unclear. Germline-derived CDR1 and CDR2 are KGHSH and LQKENI. The CDR3 extends over 13 amino acids. The V and J ends lost 5 bases and 2 bases respectively, with 10 bases between them. The CDR3 bases are TGTGCCAGCTCATCTACCAAGACCTACGAGCAGTACTTC. Amino acids: CASSSTKTYEQYF.

This chain links TRBV10-1 with TRBJ2-3; 13 bases are shared with TRBD2. The CDR3 has 18 residues. Germline loops: CDR1 WNHNN, CDR2 SYGVQD (reference sequence). J was trimmed by 3 bases and V by 9 bases; bases with no gene match: 15. The CDR3 DNA sequence: TGCGCCAGTCAGACTAGCGGGAGGCGTAGGGGGGCAACAGATACGCAGTATTTT. The encoded protein is CASQTSGRRRGATDTQYF.

In DNA form, the CDR3 reads TGTGCCAGCAGTGATAGCGGGAGAAGGAGCTACGAGCAGTACTTC. Its protein product is CASSDSGRRSYEQYF. V is TRBV6-2 or TRBV6-3 and J is TRBJ2-7, with 9 bases that match TRBD2. This CDR3 has 15 residues. V shed 5 bases, J shed 3 bases, and the junction held 8 bases outside the gene matches. Germline V gene sequence: CDR1 MNHEY, CDR2 SVGEGT.

This clone showed up just once. This rearrangement joins TRBV21-1 to TRBJ2-7; TRBD2, as called in the table, went unchecked against the DNA. TRBV21-1 is listed as a pseudogene. This CDR3 spans 18 amino acids. DNA of the CDR3: TGTGCCAGCACCACCAAGGTAGGGACTAGCGGGAGTCTCCACGAGCAGTACTTC. Protein product: CASTTKVGTSGSLHEQYF.

The J gene is TRBJ2-1, the V gene TRBV5-1; TRBD2 agrees at 8 bases. CDR3 size: 16 residues. V gave up 0 bases and J gave up 5 bases; unmatched junction bases: 7. Germline V CDR1 and CDR2: SGHRS, YFSETQ. The CDR3 protein is CASSLALDSGNNEQFF. Written as DNA, the CDR3 is TGCGCCAGCAGCTTGGCCCTTGATAGCGGGAACAATGAGCAGTTCTTC.

The CDR3 sequence is CASSEGLAGEEQYF. CDR3 nucleotide sequence: TGTGCCAGCAGCGAGGGACTAGCGGGAGAGGAGCAGTACTTC. J is TRBJ2-7 and V is TRBV9; 14 bases are shared with TRBD2. The CDR3 is made up of 14 amino acids. Unmatched junction bases numbered 3, after V lost 3 bases and J lost 7 bases. Germline V gives CDR1 SGDLS, CDR2 YYNGEE.

This clone has just one count. V gene TRBV19 combines with J gene TRBJ2-5, with D perhaps matching TRBD2 (6 bases). The CDR3 is made up of 15 amino acids. Deletions cut 3 bases from V and 4 bases from J, with 15 bases between. In germline, CDR1 is LNHDA, CDR2 SQIVND (reference sequence). The CDR3 nucleotides read TGTGCCAGTAGTATGGGTCTGGCGGGGAGAGAGACCCAGTACTTC. It specifies CASSMGLAGRETQYF.

The chain is built from TRBV7-9 and TRBJ2-1; TRBD2 agrees at 7 bases. Trimming cost V 1 base and J 7 bases; bases outside gene matches: 10. The CDR3 is made up of 16 amino acids. Germline V CDR1 and CDR2: SEHNR, FQNEAQ (reference sequence). The CDR3 loop reads CASSLEVASGKNEQFF. The DNA for the CDR3 is TGTGCCAGCAGCTTAGAGGTCGCTAGCGGCAAGAATGAGCAGTTCTTC.

The chain recombines TRBV15 with TRBJ1-3, with D maybe TRBD1 (5 bases). The CDR3 totals 15 residues. In germline, CDR1 is LNHNV, CDR2 YYDKDF (reference sequence). Trimming took off 2 bases at V and 0 bases at J, with 8 bases between the two ends. The DNA for the CDR3 is TGTGCCACCAGCAGACGACAGTTCTCTGGAAACACCATATATTTT. Protein: CATSRRQFSGNTIYF.

In its sample, this clone was seen a few times. The chain recombines TRBV6-5 with TRBJ2-7; TRBD1 matches 8 bases. The germline V gene encodes CDR1 MNHEY and CDR2 SVGAGI. The CDR3 totals 13 residues. Losses at the gene ends were 8 bases for V and 4 bases for J; bases not matched to a gene: 7. CDR3 amino acids: CASLGQEPYEQYF. The CDR3 nucleotides read TGTGCCAGCCTGGGACAGGAACCATACGAGCAGTACTTC.

The chain carries TRBV7-2 and TRBJ2-1, with no clear D. CDR3 length: 14 residues. V was cut by 0 bases and J by 5 bases, with 8 bases left in between. CDR1 is SGHTA, CDR2 FQGNSA, per germline. CDR3 region: CASSLATWDNEQFF. The CDR3 nucleotides are TGTGCCAGCAGCTTAGCGACTTGGGACAATGAGCAGTTCTTC. The entire variable domain, with the rest obtained from reference TRBV7-2 and TRBJ2-1, is as follows: GAGVSQSPSNKVTEKGKDVELRCDPISGHTALYWYRQSLGQGLEFLIYFQGNSAPDKSGLPSDRFSAERTGGSVSTLTIQRTQQEDSAVYLCASSLATWDNEQFFGPGTRLTVL.

J is TRBJ1-5 and V is TRBV19; D unclear. This CDR3 has 13 residues. V was cut by 1 base and J by 4 bases, with 5 bases left in between. Germline assignment: CDR1 LNHDA and CDR2 SQIVND (reference sequence). DNA for the CDR3: TGTGCCAGTAGTATAGGCAGAAATCAGCCCCAGCATTTT. Its protein product is CASSIGRNQPQHF.

J is TRBJ1-2 and V is TRBV3-1 (or the pseudogene TRBV3-2); no definite D call. The ends were cut back, 3 bases at V and 4 bases at J, with 15 bases in the middle. This CDR3 is 15 amino acids long. CDR1 is LGHDT and CDR2 is YNNKEL in the germline V gene (reference sequence). This CDR3 reads CASSHSRLYIYGYTF. Written as DNA, the CDR3 is TGTGCCAGCAGCCATTCTCGTCTTTACATCTATGGCTACACCTTC.

J is TRBJ1-3 and V is TRBV6-1; 9 nucleotides agree with TRBD1. CDR1 and CDR2 (germline): MNHNS, SASEGT. Trimming removed 1 base from V and 4 bases from J; junction bases left unmatched: 2. The CDR3 is made up of 15 amino acids. CDR3 residues: CASSEGGQGGNTIYF. In nucleotides, the CDR3 is TGTGCCAGCAGTGAAGGGGGACAGGGAGGAAACACCATATATTTT.

This clone was seen a single time. The CDR3 DNA reads as TGTGCCAGCAGCTTATTAGCCCCCTTCAATGAGCAGTTCTTC. Its protein is CASSLLAPFNEQFF. This chain connects TRBV7-3 to TRBJ2-1; no clear D gene. The CDR3 spans 14 residues. CDR1 is SGHTA, CDR2 FQGTGA, per germline. V lost 2 bases and J 6 bases, leaving 11 bases between the germline ends. Full variable domain (missing parts from reference TRBV7-3 and TRBJ2-1): GAGVSQTPSNKVTEKGKYVELRCDPISGHTALYWYRQSLGQGPEFLIYFQGTGAADDSGLPNDRFFAVRPEGSVSTLKIQRTERGDSAVYLCASSLLAPFNEQFFGPGTRLTVL.

This rearrangement joins TRBV29-1 to TRBJ1-2; D not certain. The CDR3 totals 12 residues. Germline CDR1 is SQVTM and CDR2 is ANQGSEA. With 1 base removed from V and 2 bases from J, the gap between germline ends came to 5 bases. The CDR3 is CSVEAGNYGYTF. The CDR3 DNA follows: TGCAGCGTTGAAGCCGGGAACTATGGCTACACCTTC.

The chain couples TRBV5-1 to TRBJ2-1, with 7 bases identical to TRBD2. V lost 4 bases and J lost 0; bases outside the gene matches: 4. The germline V gene encodes CDR1 SGHRS and CDR2 YFSETQ. The CDR3 runs 15 residues. CDR3 in amino acids: CASSTLADSYNEQFF. As DNA, the CDR3 is TGCGCCAGCAGCACCCTAGCGGACTCCTACAATGAGCAGTTCTTC.

CDR3 nucleotide sequence: TGTGCCAGCAGCCAAGGAGCACAGGGGGCGCGGAAGACCCAGTACTTC. Encoded protein: CASSQGAQGARKTQYF. This chain links TRBV14 with TRBJ2-5, with 9 bases aligning to TRBD1. Germline-derived CDR1 and CDR2 are SGHDN and FVKESK. This CDR3 is built from 16 residues. Losses at the gene ends were 1 base for V and 6 bases for J; bases not matched to a gene: 9.

This clone has only a few counts. The J gene is TRBJ1-6, the V gene TRBV28; D unresolved. The V gene lost 7 bases and the J gene lost 10 bases, with 8 bases spanning the gap. Germline CDR1 is MDHEN and CDR2 is SYDVKM. The CDR3 contains 11 residues. The CDR3 is CASTHQSPLHF. CDR3 nucleotide sequence: TGTGCCAGCACCCACCAGTCACCCCTCCACTTT.

This clone was seen once. The V gene is TRBV19, the J gene TRBJ1-2, with 8 bases lining up with TRBD1. CDR3 length equals 15 residues. Germline V gene lookup returns CDR1 LNHDA and CDR2 SQIVND (reference sequence). The trim removed 7 bases at V and 8 bases at J, leaving 15 bases unmatched. The CDR3 reads CASTLGQGYGLGYTF. Written as DNA, the CDR3 is TGTGCCAGTACCCTCGGACAGGGTTATGGATTAGGCTACACCTTC.

The V and J genes are TRBV5-1 and TRBJ2-3, with 8 bases that match TRBD2. V trimming: 4 bases; J trimming: 1 base; junction bases outside the gene matches: 8. There are 16 residues in the CDR3. The V gene's germline CDR1 is SGHRS and CDR2 YFSETQ. CDR3 sequence (DNA): TGCGCCAGCAGCCCCCCGGGGCGGGAGGGCACAGATACGCAGTATTTT. It translates to CASSPPGREGTDTQYF.

The chain carries TRBV28 and TRBJ1-4, with D uncertain. Germline assignment: CDR1 MDHEN and CDR2 SYDVKM. V was cut by 4 bases and J by 6 bases, with 12 bases left in between. The CDR3 spans 14 residues. The CDR3 loop reads CASSSVARDEKLFF. In DNA form, the CDR3 reads TGTGCCAGCAGTTCCGTGGCCCGGGATGAAAAACTGTTTTTT.

The rearrangement uses TRBV2 and TRBJ2-2; 12 nucleotides agree with TRBD2. Germline V gene data show CDR1 as SNHLY and CDR2 as FYNNEI. The CDR3 totals 15 residues. The V segment lost 5 bases and the J segment 6 bases; nucleotides outside the gene matches: 4. The DNA for the CDR3 is TGTGCCAGCAGTACTAGCGGGAGGCGGGCCGGGGAGCTGTTTTTT. Its protein product is CASSTSGRRAGELFF.

This chain connects TRBV7-8 to TRBJ1-3, with TRBD1 matching 7 bases. The trim removed 4 bases at V and 3 bases at J, leaving 3 bases unmatched. The length of the CDR3 is 14 residues. The germline gives CDR1 SGHVS, CDR2 FQNEAQ. For the CDR3, the DNA is TGTGCCAGCAGCTCTGGACAGGTTGGAAACACCATATATTTT. Residues: CASSSGQVGNTIYF.

The gene calls are TRBV18 and TRBJ1-1; a possible D gene is TRBD1 (5 bases). The CDR3 is 14 residues long. The V and J ends lost 5 bases and 1 base respectively, with 11 bases between them. Germline CDR1 is KGHSH and CDR2 is LQKENI. The CDR3 loop is CASSATTGNTEAFF. In DNA, the CDR3 is TGTGCCAGCTCAGCAACTACAGGGAACACTGAAGCTTTCTTT.

The gene calls are TRBV21-1 and TRBJ2-7; no DNA check was done on the table's D call, TRBD1. TRBV21-1 is a recognized pseudogene. The CDR3 extends over 15 amino acids. The CDR3 protein is CASNHKGTGPYEQYF. In DNA form, the CDR3 reads TGTGCCAGCAACCATAAAGGGACAGGGCCCTACGAGCAGTACTTC.

J is TRBJ1-2 and V is TRBV19; D is unclear. Per germline, CDR1 LNHDA and CDR2 SQIVND (reference sequence). The CDR3 has 14 amino acids. V lost 3 bases, J lost 5 bases, and 13 bases lay in between. The CDR3 sequence is CASSIGVGRYGYTF. CDR3 in DNA: TGTGCCAGTAGTATCGGGGTCGGGAGATATGGCTACACCTTC.